Below are 5 T cell receptor beta chains sequenced from a single sample in a study of blood T cell repertoires in COVID-19. The table came from immunoSEQ multiplex PCR; TCRdb's copy has only in-frame clones and leaves some out. The data hold about 300,000 clones, with under 90% observed a single time. Sequencing was performed on PBMCs or T cells enriched from blood (not recorded which). The receptors shown here come from a man between 60 and 75 years old who had recovered from COVID-19.

CDR3 in DNA: TGTGCCAGCAGTGTAATACTAGGACAGCTGAATGAAAAACTGTTTTTT. This gives the protein CASSVILGQLNEKLFF. This rearrangement joins TRBV6-1 to TRBJ1-4; a possible D gene is TRBD1 (6 bases). The CDR3 is 16 amino acids. V lost 4 bases and J 5 bases, leaving 17 bases between the germline ends. Germline V gene sequence: CDR1 MNHNS, CDR2 SASEGT.

V is TRBV6-5 and J is TRBJ1-2; 7 bases align to TRBD1. Germline CDR1 and CDR2: MNHEY and SVGAGI. The CDR3 is made up of 14 amino acids. The V gene end was trimmed by 2 bases and the J gene end by 5 bases; junction bases not matched to a gene: 5. The CDR3 DNA follows: TGTGCCAGCAGTTACAAGGGGGCTGGATATGGCTACACCTTC. Its translation is CASSYKGAGYGYTF.

The chain uses TRBV5-5 and TRBJ2-7, with 12 positions matching TRBD2. V was pared by 5 bases and J by 6 bases, with 12 bases of the junction left unmatched. Germline V CDR1 and CDR2: SGHKS, YYEKEE (reference sequence). The CDR3 spans 16 residues. The CDR3 coding sequence is TGTGCCAGCAGTCGGGCCCGACTAGCGGGAGTCCTCGAGCAGTACTTC. Translating it yields CASSRARLAGVLEQYF.

The V call is TRBV6-5, the J call TRBJ2-1; a weak D match, TRBD2 (7 bases). V was clipped by 7 bases and J by 9 bases, with 16 bases between them. The CDR3 runs to 13 residues. Germline-derived CDR1 and CDR2 are MNHEY and SVGAGI. DNA for the CDR3: TGTGCCAGCACCTGGGGGGGGGCGCTTGAGCAGTTCTTC. It yields the protein CASTWGGALEQFF.

The chain carries TRBV5-1 and TRBJ1-4; 8 bases align to TRBD1. With V trimmed by 4 bases and J by 8 bases, 7 bases remained unmatched. The length of the CDR3 is 14 residues. Germline CDR1 SGHRS, CDR2 YFSETQ. CDR3: CASSRTGLREKLFF. The DNA for the CDR3 is TGCGCCAGCAGCCGGACAGGGCTTAGAGAAAAACTGTTTTTT.